This paragraph reports one TCR beta chain. The germline V gene encodes CDR1 SGHDN and CDR2 FVKESK. The CDR3 totals 16 residues. Between the trimmed V and J ends, which lost 3 bases and 4 bases, there was a span of 16 bases. This record comes from a study of radiotherapy plus CTLA-4 blockade in lung cancer. Profiled with immunoSEQ multiplex PCR; TCRdb holds only in-frame clones, not every one. The table records under 100,000 clones, roughly four fifths of them present only once. The chain recombines TRBV14 with TRBJ2-1, with a weak D call TRBD2 (6 bases). Sequencing was performed on peripheral blood, taken from a patient treated with radiotherapy plus ipilimumab. This clonotype was obtained from a human donor with non-small cell lung cancer that progressed on radiotherapy plus ipilimumab. CDR3 loop: CASSHRLVAGYNEQFF. The CDR3, as DNA: TGTGCCAGCAGCCACCGACTAGTAGCCGGGTACAATGAGCAGTTCTTC.